This is a list of T cell receptor beta chains from one sample in a study of T cell responses to AZD1222 COVID-19 vaccine. The protocol was immunoSEQ multiplex PCR, while the TCRdb copy is restricted to in-frame clones and leaves out a portion. Among about 180,000 clones listed, more than 90% were seen once. The source was peripheral blood, collected on day 0 of AZD1222 vaccination. These receptors all come from an adult in good health. Both conserved end residues are trimmed from each CDR3. Fields, in order: V gene, J gene, CDR3 protein.

v_gene: TRBV12-3/TRBV12-4; j_gene: TRBJ1-6; CDR3aa: ASSGQGNSPLH
v_gene: TRBV5-6; j_gene: TRBJ2-5; CDR3aa: ASSSGLYQETQY
v_gene: TRBV12-5; j_gene: TRBJ1-2; CDR3aa: ASALGQGANGYT
v_gene: TRBV7-2; j_gene: TRBJ1-1; CDR3aa: ASSFGRTTEAF
v_gene: TRBV19; j_gene: TRBJ1-3; CDR3aa: ASSIDRSSGNTIY
v_gene: TRBV15; j_gene: TRBJ1-2; CDR3aa: ATSRDPGAYGYT
v_gene: TRBV5-1; j_gene: TRBJ1-1; CDR3aa: ASSLGPNTEAF
v_gene: TRBV2; j_gene: TRBJ2-5; CDR3aa: ASSQRGLTKETQY
v_gene: TRBV3-1/TRBV3-2; j_gene: TRBJ2-3; CDR3aa: ASSQGSNTQY
v_gene: TRBV28; j_gene: TRBJ2-7; CDR3aa: ASSQGAYEQY
v_gene: TRBV11-2; j_gene: TRBJ1-5; CDR3aa: ASSLVAGLNQPQH
v_gene: TRBV24-1; j_gene: TRBJ2-3; CDR3aa: ATGLAGSTDTQY
v_gene: TRBV5-1; j_gene: TRBJ2-7; CDR3aa: ASSSWRQGVYEQY
v_gene: TRBV6-5; j_gene: TRBJ1-2; CDR3aa: ASSGRTANYGYT
v_gene: TRBV5-1; j_gene: TRBJ2-7; CDR3aa: ASSFYTGTGGDEQY
v_gene: TRBV5-1; j_gene: TRBJ2-6; CDR3aa: ASSQAGTASSGANVLT
v_gene: TRBV30; j_gene: TRBJ2-1; CDR3aa: AWDLAGAYTEQF
v_gene: TRBV6-5; j_gene: TRBJ2-1; CDR3aa: ASSSLSGRSDNEQF
v_gene: TRBV11-1; j_gene: TRBJ1-2; CDR3aa: ASSVEGYGYT
v_gene: TRBV5-5; j_gene: TRBJ2-2; CDR3aa: ASSLEDSNTGELF
v_gene: TRBV6-5; j_gene: TRBJ1-1; CDR3aa: ASSFHRPERGTEAF
v_gene: TRBV19; j_gene: TRBJ1-2; CDR3aa: ASSISQGADYGYT
v_gene: TRBV18; j_gene: TRBJ1-2; CDR3aa: ASSLSDRANGYT
v_gene: TRBV4-1; j_gene: TRBJ1-5; CDR3aa: ASSQELRAYSNQPQH
v_gene: TRBV11-1; j_gene: TRBJ2-7; CDR3aa: ASSGHGRGYEQY
v_gene: TRBV15; j_gene: TRBJ1-4; CDR3aa: ATSRDPGNEKLF
v_gene: TRBV6-5; j_gene: TRBJ2-1; CDR3aa: AGSYSGSNEQF
v_gene: TRBV6-5; j_gene: TRBJ1-1; CDR3aa: ASGWDSTLNTEAF
v_gene: TRBV5-1; j_gene: TRBJ2-5; CDR3aa: ASSLEETQY
v_gene: TRBV19; j_gene: TRBJ1-5; CDR3aa: ASSIGQGFDQPQH
v_gene: TRBV5-6; j_gene: TRBJ2-5; CDR3aa: ASSRVRTGVYQETQY
v_gene: TRBV15; j_gene: TRBJ1-6; CDR3aa: ATSDRGQYNSPLH
v_gene: TRBV29-1; j_gene: TRBJ2-6; CDR3aa: SLRESGANVLT
v_gene: TRBV5-1; j_gene: TRBJ1-5; CDR3aa: ASRGQGPNQPQH
v_gene: TRBV15; j_gene: TRBJ2-3; CDR3aa: ATSRDLDLLNTQY
v_gene: TRBV30; j_gene: TRBJ1-2; CDR3aa: AWSVPGYGYT
v_gene: TRBV11-2; j_gene: TRBJ2-1; CDR3aa: ASSWTGTSLWNEQF
v_gene: TRBV30; j_gene: TRBJ1-1; CDR3aa: AWTEWGWAF
v_gene: TRBV19; j_gene: TRBJ2-7; CDR3aa: ASSPGGYEQY
v_gene: TRBV10-3; j_gene: TRBJ2-2; CDR3aa: AISAGTLNTGELF
v_gene: TRBV5-5; j_gene: TRBJ1-1; CDR3aa: ASSSHNSNTEAF
v_gene: TRBV2; j_gene: TRBJ1-2; CDR3aa: ASSDSLNYGYT
v_gene: TRBV30; j_gene: TRBJ2-1; CDR3aa: ACQTSGRAGEQF
v_gene: TRBV5-6; j_gene: TRBJ1-3; CDR3aa: ASSPAGAAGNTIY
v_gene: TRBV7-2; j_gene: TRBJ2-7; CDR3aa: ASSLAPRGVFYEQY
v_gene: TRBV3-1/TRBV3-2; j_gene: TRBJ2-4; CDR3aa: ASSQAGRERGDIQY
v_gene: TRBV5-1; j_gene: TRBJ1-2; CDR3aa: ASSLDLGGALDGYT
v_gene: TRBV18; j_gene: TRBJ1-2; CDR3aa: ASSPWVEDGYT
v_gene: TRBV27; j_gene: TRBJ1-2; CDR3aa: ASRPSGRANYGYT
v_gene: TRBV7-8; j_gene: TRBJ2-7; CDR3aa: ASSPGYEQY
v_gene: TRBV5-6; j_gene: TRBJ1-5; CDR3aa: ASRIRNSNQPQH